This entry features one T cell receptor beta chain sequence. The data stem from a study of shared clonotypes between healthy human individuals. Repertoires were generated with immunoSEQ multiplex PCR, while TCRdb's copy carries only in-frame clones and drops some. This table holds about 750,000 clones, nearly 95% found once. Trimming removed 6 bases from V and 5 bases from J, with 14 bases in between. Germline lookup yields CDR1 MNHEY and CDR2 SVGAGI. The CDR3 totals 14 residues. CD45RO negativity and positive selection for CCR7 defined naive CD8 cells, a population that excluded terminally differentiated effector memory CD45RA+ cells. Recent acute infections and vaccinations were absent in the healthy HIV-negative adult donors.

The source of this sequence is a young man in good health. The chain uses TRBV6-5 and TRBJ2-1; no clear D gene. The sequenced material came from naive CD8+ T cells sorted from blood. CDR3 nucleotide sequence: TGTGCCAGCAGAACACCGGGTAGAAACAATGAGCAGTTCTTC. Translating it yields CASRTPGRNNEQFF.